This note documents a single TCR beta chain sequence. Its antigen is unknown. One end of the junction fails to match germline, which may point to a read error. This sample was taken from a study of cytomegalovirus exposure and HLA in healthy donors. In the study overall: Inside one of the first data releases sat some 85 million unique TCRs taken from HLA-typed donors. General study results and limits: HLA restriction was apparent for most CMV-associated TCR beta chains in a later analysis.

With 60 Vbeta and 13 Jbeta primers, the PCR was carried out. TCRdb keeps only in-frame clones here, not all; method: immunoSEQ multiplex PCR. The sample yields approximately 120,000 clones, about four fifths seen once. The origin of this receptor is a man aged 35 to 55 in good health and CMV-seronegative. Sequencing was done on a sample of PBMCs.

The CDR3 region has the DNA TGTGCCCTCAGGGGGGACAGGGATTCACCCCTCCACTTT. This codes for CALRGDRDSPLHF. This chain uses TRBV10-3 with TRBJ1-6, with 9 bases identical to TRBD1. CDR3 length: 13 residues. Germline-derived CDR1 and CDR2 are ENHRY and SYGVKD.